Presented here are 20 T cell receptor beta chains from one specimen sequenced in a study of blood T cell repertoires in COVID-19. Profiling relied on immunoSEQ multiplex PCR, and the TCRdb table lists in-frame clones only, not all of them. The data hold more than 85,000 clones, with 85% to 90% observed a single time. Sequencing used peripheral blood. The receptors originated from a man aged 50-60 years with acute or convalescent COVID-19.

The J gene is TRBJ2-3, the V gene TRBV18, with D hard to call. CDR1 KGHSH and CDR2 LQKENI come from the germline V gene. This CDR3 is built from 18 residues. Trimming cost V 7 bases and J 2 bases, with 25 bases left between them. The CDR3 sequence: CASYPSPAAVPTTDTQYF. The CDR3 nucleotides are TGTGCCAGCTATCCGTCCCCCGCGGCCGTTCCTACCACAGATACGCAGTATTTT.

The chain has TRBV5-6 and TRBJ2-2; 12 nucleotides line up with TRBD2. Germline loops: CDR1 SGHDT, CDR2 YYEEEE. Trimming cost V 4 bases and J 5 bases; bases outside gene matches: 3. The CDR3 spans 15 residues. The CDR3 spells CASSGGTSGTGELFF. In DNA form, the CDR3 reads TGTGCCAGCAGCGGTGGGACTAGCGGGACCGGGGAGCTGTTTTTT.

This chain joins TRBV15 and TRBJ1-4, with D uncertain. V was pared by 3 bases and J by 3 bases, with 14 bases between. The CDR3 extends over 16 amino acids. Germline assignment: CDR1 LNHNV and CDR2 YYDKDF (reference sequence). CDR3 in amino acids: CATSSKGRAANEKLFF. DNA for the CDR3: TGTGCCACCAGCAGTAAAGGGAGGGCTGCTAATGAAAAACTGTTTTTT.

V gene TRBV19 combines with J gene TRBJ1-5; D unresolved. Trimming cost V 1 base and J 1 base, with 5 bases left between them. Germline-derived CDR1 and CDR2 are LNHDA and SQIVND (reference sequence). The length of the CDR3 is 14 residues. CDR3 nucleotide sequence: TGTGCCAGTAGTATAGGGCGGAGCAATCAGCCCCAGCATTTT. Encoded protein: CASSIGRSNQPQHF.

The rearrangement uses TRBV6-4 and TRBJ2-1; tentatively, D is TRBD1 (7 bases). Deletions cut 3 bases from V and 8 bases from J, with 14 bases between. Per germline, CDR1 MRHNA and CDR2 SNTAGT. The CDR3 runs 14 residues. The CDR3 loop reads CASSDQGGRDEQFF. CDR3 nucleotides: TGTGCCAGCAGTGATCAGGGGGGCAGGGATGAGCAGTTCTTC.

The chain combines TRBV2 with TRBJ1-2, with D possibly matching TRBD1 (6 bases). The CDR3 loop spans 14 amino acids. The germline V gene encodes CDR1 SNHLY and CDR2 FYNNEI. Between the trimmed V and J ends, which lost 2 bases and 4 bases, there was a span of 11 bases. The CDR3 nucleotides are TGTGCCAGCAGTGAAACTGGGGGCGGCTATGGCTACACCTTC. Protein sequence: CASSETGGGYGYTF. Complete variable domain (other parts from reference TRBV2 and TRBJ1-2): EPEVTQTPSHQVTQMGQEVILRCVPISNHLYFYWYRQILGQKVEFLVSFYNNEISEKSEIFDDQFSVERPDGSNFTLKIRSTKLEDSAMYFCASSETGGGYGYTFGSGTRLTVV.

The CDR3 region has the DNA TGTGCCTGGAGAAGAAGGGGACATCCGTATGGCTACACCTTC. This gives the protein CAWRRRGHPYGYTF. The V and J genes are TRBV30 and TRBJ1-2; weak D call: TRBD1 (6 bases). The CDR3 runs to 14 residues. Germline V gene lookup returns CDR1 GTSNPN and CDR2 SVGIG (reference sequence). V was cut by 3 bases and J by 5 bases, with 16 bases left in between.

There are a few counts of this clone. The V gene is TRBV4-1, the J gene TRBJ1-4; D may be TRBD1 (5 bases). The V and J ends lost 4 bases and 4 bases respectively, with 19 bases between them. From germline, CDR1 is MGHRA and CDR2 YSYEKL. This CDR3 is 17 amino acids long. CDR3 loop: CASSPWGGEPNNEKLFF. CDR3 in DNA: TGCGCCAGCAGCCCTTGGGGGGGGGAGCCAAATAATGAAAAACTGTTTTTT.

V usage is TRBV5-1 and J usage is TRBJ2-1, with 10 bases that match TRBD2. Germline trimming cut 2 bases from V and 16 bases from J; bases unmatched to any gene: 9. Per the germline V gene, CDR1 is SGHRS and CDR2 is YFSETQ. This CDR3 has 13 amino acids. The CDR3 DNA sequence: TGCGCCAGCAGCTTTATAACCGGGACTAGCGTTTTCTTC. It yields the protein CASSFITGTSVFF.

This clone has only one observation. V is TRBV14 and J is TRBJ2-3; 9 nucleotides align to TRBD2. The CDR3 has 16 residues. V lost 4 bases, J lost 0 bases, and 5 bases stayed unmatched. CDR1 is SGHDN and CDR2 is FVKESK in the germline V gene. CDR3 sequence reads: CASSPGRGGSTDTQYF. Here the CDR3 DNA reads TGTGCCAGCAGCCCCGGGCGGGGGGGGAGCACAGATACGCAGTATTTT.

The V gene is TRBV27, the J gene TRBJ1-1; maybe TRBD1 (5 bases). From germline, CDR1 is MNHEY and CDR2 SMNVEV (reference sequence). The V end lost 3 bases, the J end lost 1 base, and 15 bases lay between the germline ends. CDR3 size: 16 residues. CDR3 sequence (DNA): TGTGCCAGCAGTTTCCTTTACGGGGGGTCGAACACTGAAGCTTTCTTT. This codes for CASSFLYGGSNTEAFF.

This chain connects TRBV12-5 to TRBJ1-1; the match to TRBD1 covers 7 bases. Germline CDR1 reads LGHNT; CDR2 reads FRNRAP. The V segment lost 0 bases and the J segment 6 bases; nucleotides outside the gene matches: 16. CDR3 length equals 18 residues. CDR3 amino acids: CASGLVLSGQSDPAEAFF. CDR3 sequence (DNA): TGTGCTAGTGGTTTGGTACTTTCGGGACAGTCCGATCCTGCTGAAGCTTTCTTT.

The chain is built from TRBV28 and TRBJ1-2, with 9 bases identical to TRBD1. Germline loops: CDR1 MDHEN, CDR2 SYDVKM. There are 16 residues in the CDR3. With 11 bases clipped from V and 4 bases from J, the junction kept 17 bases outside the gene matches. The CDR3: CAVPRDREVFVYGYTF. CDR3 DNA: TGTGCCGTACCAAGGGACAGGGAGGTGTTTGTCTATGGCTACACCTTC.

CDR3 loop: CASTLSYNEQFF. As DNA, the CDR3 is TGTGCCAGCACCCTCTCCTACAATGAGCAGTTCTTC. The rearrangement links TRBV28 to TRBJ2-1; D call uncertain. CDR1 and CDR2 from the germline V gene are MDHEN and SYDVKM. The V gene lost 7 bases and the J gene lost 0 bases, with 4 bases spanning the gap. The CDR3 consists of 12 residues.

This chain uses TRBV14 with TRBJ2-1; D gene ambiguous. This CDR3 region has 14 residues. The ends were cut back, 4 bases at V and 0 bases at J, with 7 bases in the middle. The germline V gene encodes CDR1 SGHDN and CDR2 FVKESK. The CDR3: CASSLRSSYNEQFF. The CDR3 DNA reads as TGTGCCAGCAGCCTAAGGAGCTCCTACAATGAGCAGTTCTTC.

The J gene is TRBJ2-5, the V gene TRBV11-2, with 9 bases that match TRBD2. V lost 2 bases and J lost 7; bases outside the gene matches: 11. The CDR3 totals 16 residues. Germline V CDR1 and CDR2: SGHAT, FQNNGV. CDR3 DNA: TGTGCCAGCAGCTTAACTCCTAGCGGGATAGAGGGGACCCAGTACTTC. Translated: CASSLTPSGIEGTQYF. The variable domain in full, completed from reference TRBV11-2 and TRBJ2-5, reads EAGVAQSPRYKIIEKRQSVAFWCNPISGHATLYWYQQILGQGPKLLIQFQNNGVVDDSQLPKDRFSAERLKGVDSTLKIQPAKLEDSAVYLCASSLTPSGIEGTQYFGPGTRLLVL.

V and J are TRBV5-1 and TRBJ1-5; 7 bases agree with TRBD1. Germline V gives CDR1 SGHRS, CDR2 YFSETQ. The CDR3 totals 15 residues. V was clipped by 2 bases and J by 7 bases; unmatched bases: 9. The CDR3 nucleotides are TGCGCCAGCAGCTTAGCAGGGGGAACAGGACAGCCCCAGCATTTT. It encodes CASSLAGGTGQPQHF.

V gene TRBV28 combines with J gene TRBJ1-2, with D maybe TRBD1 (5 bases). The CDR3 covers 13 residues. V dropped 4 bases and J dropped 8 bases, with 14 bases sitting between them. The germline V gene encodes CDR1 MDHEN and CDR2 SYDVKM. For the CDR3, the DNA is TGTGCCAGCAGTTCACAGGTGCAGGAAGGCTACACCTTC. This codes for CASSSQVQEGYTF.

This sequence joins TRBV19 and TRBJ1-4, with D hard to call. V dropped 5 bases and J dropped 0 bases, with 13 bases sitting between them. The CDR3 extends over 16 amino acids. From germline, CDR1 is LNHDA and CDR2 SQIVND (reference sequence). In DNA, the CDR3 is TGTGCCAGTAGTTTTGGAACACGGGCAACTAATGAAAAACTGTTTTTT. Translated, it gives CASSFGTRATNEKLFF.

The chain employs TRBV19 and TRBJ1-5; D is perhaps TRBD1 (5 bases). The germline gives CDR1 LNHDA, CDR2 SQIVND (reference sequence). V gave up 6 bases and J gave up 4 bases, with 7 bases separating them. This CDR3 has 12 amino acids. The CDR3 here is CASRRQNQPQHF. The CDR3 DNA reads TGTGCCAGTAGAAGACAGAATCAGCCCCAGCATTTT.